What follows are 29 T cell receptor beta chains derived from one specimen sequenced in a study of cytomegalovirus exposure and HLA in healthy donors. PCR employed 60 Vbeta and 13 Jbeta primers. Assay used: immunoSEQ multiplex PCR; TCRdb lists only in-frame clones, some missing. Of 100,000 to 150,000 clones listed, 75% to 85% are singletons. The sample taken for sequencing was PBMCs. Receptors were obtained from a man aged 45-65 years in good health and CMV-seronegative.

V usage is TRBV7-9 and J usage is TRBJ2-5; D may be TRBD1 (6 bases). Trimming cost V 6 bases and J 1 base, with 12 bases left between them. The germline CDR1 and CDR2 sequences are SEHNR and FQNEAQ (reference sequence). CDR3 length: 14 residues. The CDR3 sequence: CASSIGTSQETQYF. The CDR3, as DNA: TGTGCCAGCAGTATCGGGACATCCCAAGAGACCCAGTACTTC. Using reference TRBV7-9 and TRBJ2-5 for the parts outside the CDR3, the full variable domain is DTGVSQNPRHKITKRGQNVTFRCDPISEHNRLYWYRQTLGQGPEFLTYFQNEAQLEKSRLLSDRFSAERPKGSFSTLEIQRTEQGDSAMYLCASSIGTSQETQYFGPGTRLLVL.

This rearrangement joins TRBV29-1 to TRBJ1-5; D not certain. The CDR3 consists of 13 residues. In germline, CDR1 is SQVTM, CDR2 ANQGSEA. The V end lost 4 bases, the J end lost 5 bases, and 12 bases lay between the germline ends. Here the CDR3 reads CSVGPGADQPQHF. In nucleotides, the CDR3 is TGCAGCGTTGGGCCGGGAGCGGATCAGCCCCAGCATTTT. The full variable domain, rest sourced from reference TRBV29-1 and TRBJ1-5, is SAVISQKPSRDICQRGTSLTIQCQVDSQVTMMFWYRQQPGQSLTLIATANQGSEATYESGFVIDKFPISRPNLTFSTLTVSNMSPEDSSIYLCSVGPGADQPQHFGDGTRLSIL.

This chain connects TRBV7-9 to TRBJ1-4; 7 positions agree with TRBD1. V dropped 1 base and J dropped 12; count of bases not matched to a gene: 8. Germline V lookup: CDR1 SEHNR, CDR2 FQNEAQ (reference sequence). There are 14 residues in the CDR3. In DNA form, the CDR3 reads TGTGCCAGCAGCTTAGGACAGGGAGAGAGTGAACTGTTTTTT. Protein sequence: CASSLGQGESELFF.

The chain employs TRBV27 and TRBJ2-7, with TRBD2 as a possible D gene (6 bases). Germline CDR1 MNHEY, CDR2 SMNVEV (reference sequence). The V end lost 6 bases, the J end lost 2 bases, and 17 bases lay between the germline ends. This CDR3 comprises 15 residues. CDR3 sequence: CASSFDWRGPYEQYF. DNA for the CDR3: TGTGCCAGCAGCTTCGACTGGCGGGGCCCCTACGAGCAGTACTTC.

The chain has TRBV5-6 and TRBJ2-7, with D tentatively TRBD2 (6 bases). Trimming cost V 4 bases and J 3 bases, with 11 bases left between them. From germline, CDR1 is SGHDT and CDR2 YYEEEE. The CDR3 runs 13 residues. Here the CDR3 reads CASSRGKIYEQYF. The CDR3, as DNA: TGTGCCAGCAGCCGGGGGAAGATCTACGAGCAGTACTTC. Variable domain in full (rest from reference TRBV5-6 and TRBJ2-7): DAGVTQSPTHLIKTRGQQVTLRCSPKSGHDTVSWYQQALGQGPQFIFQYYEEEERQRGNFPDRFSGHQFPNYSSELNVNALLLGDSALYLCASSRGKIYEQYFGPGTRLTVT.

This chain links TRBV6-1 with TRBJ1-2; no reliable D call. The ends were cut back, 6 bases at V and 3 bases at J, with 14 bases in the middle. Germline CDR1 and CDR2: MNHNS and SASEGT. The CDR3 runs 14 residues. CDR3 sequence (DNA): TGTGCCAGCAGGCCACCGGGTTCTTACTATGGCTACACCTTC. This translates into CASRPPGSYYGYTF.

The chain carries TRBV4-3 and TRBJ1-2, with D maybe TRBD1 (5 bases). This CDR3 spans 15 amino acids. CDR1 and CDR2 (germline): LGHNA, YSLEER. V shed 4 bases and J shed 4 bases, with 16 bases lying between them. CDR3 protein: CASSPTPSQGYGYTF. The CDR3, as DNA: TGCGCCAGCAGCCCGACCCCCTCGCAGGGCTATGGCTACACCTTC.

The genes are TRBV6-5 and TRBJ1-1; D is undetermined. V lost 0 bases and J lost 2, with 7 bases in between. CDR3 length equals 14 residues. Germline V gene data show CDR1 as MNHEY and CDR2 as SVGAGI. CDR3 sequence reads: CASSYSIANTEAFF. The CDR3 nucleotides are TGTGCCAGCAGTTACTCGATAGCTAACACTGAAGCTTTCTTT.

V gene TRBV7-9 combines with J gene TRBJ1-1; TRBD1 matches at 7 bases. The CDR3 is made up of 14 amino acids. Losses at the gene ends were 5 bases for V and 6 bases for J; bases not matched to a gene: 9. Germline CDR1 SEHNR, CDR2 FQNEAQ (reference sequence). The CDR3 DNA reads as TGTGCCAGCAGCGCCCGAGGGGGCTCCCCTGAAGCTTTCTTT. Residues: CASSARGGSPEAFF.

The CDR3 DNA follows: TGTGCCATCAGGCGCACGGCAGGAGATACGCAGTATTTT. It codes for CAIRRTAGDTQYF. The J gene is TRBJ2-3, the V gene TRBV10-3; D remains ambiguous. V lost 6 bases, J lost 5 bases, and 12 bases lay in between. Germline loops: CDR1 ENHRY, CDR2 SYGVKD. This CDR3 comprises 13 residues.

Concerning this clone: Compared with germline, one end of the junction differs, possibly owing to a read error. The rearrangement uses TRBV7-9 and TRBJ2-3; either TRBD1 or TRBD2 may fit D (6 bases each). This CDR3 is 16 amino acids long. Per the germline V gene, CDR1 is SEHNR and CDR2 is FQNEAQ (reference sequence). The CDR3 DNA reads as TGTTCCAGCAGCTTAGCGGACAGAGGCGAACCAGATACGCAGTATTTT. The encoded protein is CSSSLADRGEPDTQYF.

This clone was detected a few times. The chain links TRBV25-1 to TRBJ2-5; TRBD1 matches at 7 bases. Germline V gives CDR1 MGHDK, CDR2 SYGVNS. This CDR3 has 15 residues. The V and J ends lost 3 bases and 1 base, in that order; junction bases with no gene match: 5. The CDR3 sequence is CASSERGTVQETQYF. Here the CDR3 DNA reads TGTGCCAGCAGTGAGAGGGGGACAGTCCAAGAGACCCAGTACTTC.

This clone has just one count. V usage is TRBV7-2 and J usage is TRBJ2-4, with TRBD1 matching over 8 bases. The V segment lost 1 base and the J segment 1 base; nucleotides outside the gene matches: 0. This CDR3 contains 15 residues. Per germline, CDR1 SGHTA and CDR2 FQGNSA. CDR3: CASSLGTGAKNIQYF. The CDR3 bases are TGTGCCAGCAGCTTAGGGACAGGGGCCAAAAACATTCAGTACTTC.

With regard to this clone: Compared with germline, one end of the junction differs, possibly owing to a read error. This chain uses TRBV18 with TRBJ2-6; D not resolved. CDR3 length: 12 residues. Germline lookup yields CDR1 KGHSH and CDR2 LQKENI. CDR3 region: CASSRDTSKGAF. The CDR3 DNA reads TGTGCCAGCTCACGCGACACCTCTAAAGGCGCTTTC.

There are a few counts of this clone. The V call is TRBV7-9, the J call TRBJ2-7; TRBD1 matches 7 bases. Germline V lookup: CDR1 SEHNR, CDR2 FQNEAQ (reference sequence). The CDR3 loop spans 14 amino acids. V shed 5 bases, J shed 3 bases, and the junction held 7 bases outside the gene matches. The CDR3 DNA reads TGTGCCAGCAGCCCACAGGGGCCCCTCTACGAGCAGTACGTC. It translates to CASSPQGPLYEQYV.

The V gene is TRBV29-1, the J gene TRBJ2-2, with D possibly TRBD1 on 6 matching bases. The CDR3 spans 16 residues. Between the trimmed V and J ends, which lost 2 bases and 0 bases, there was a span of 13 bases. CDR1 is SQVTM, CDR2 ANQGSEA, per germline. CDR3 bases: TGCAGCGTTGAATGGAGAAGGACAGCGAACACCGGGGAGCTGTTTTTT. Encoded protein: CSVEWRRTANTGELFF.

The chain recombines TRBV10-3 with TRBJ1-2, with D maybe TRBD1 (5 bases). Germline values: CDR1 ENHRY, CDR2 SYGVKD. Trimming removed 4 bases at V and 8 bases at J, with 20 bases between. The CDR3 totals 15 residues. The DNA of the CDR3 is TGTGCCATCAGTGCTGGGGACTCCCGTTCGGGCGGCTACACCTTC. This codes for CAISAGDSRSGGYTF.

This sequence joins TRBV27 and TRBJ1-5; weak D call: TRBD1 (6 bases). The CDR3 sequence is 17 residues long. Germline-derived CDR1 and CDR2 are MNHEY and SMNVEV (reference sequence). Trimming took 5 bases from V and 8 from J, leaving 25 bases between them. CDR3 nucleotides: TGTGCCAGCAGTCCCTCATTTGGGCTGACAGGCAGTGAGCCCCAGCATTTT. Translated, it gives CASSPSFGLTGSEPQHF.

This clone was detected a few times. The rearrangement links TRBV6-1 to TRBJ2-7; 7 positions match TRBD1. From germline, CDR1 is MNHNS and CDR2 SASEGT. The CDR3 totals 13 residues. With 2 bases clipped from V and 4 bases from J, the junction kept 2 bases outside the gene matches. DNA of the CDR3: TGTGCCAGCAGTGAAAGGGACAGATACGAGCAGTACGTC. Translating gives CASSERDRYEQYV.

The V and J genes are TRBV7-2 and TRBJ2-5, with no clear D. The J call may not be correct, given that the DNA end is closer to TRBJ2-7. This CDR3 comprises 10 residues. Germline loops: CDR1 SGHTA, CDR2 FQGNSA. CDR3 loop: CASSDYEQYF. As DNA, the CDR3 is TGTGCCAGCAGCGACTACGAGCAGTACTTC.

Written as DNA, the CDR3 is TGTGCCAGCGGCAGGGGGCAAGCTTCTGGAAACACCATATATTTT. The encoded protein is CASGRGQASGNTIYF. The rearrangement links TRBV6-5 to TRBJ1-3, with TRBD1 matching over 8 bases. Looked up from germline, CDR1 is MNHEY and CDR2 is SVGAGI. The CDR3 covers 15 residues. V lost 8 bases and J lost 1; bases outside the gene matches: 7.

The V and J genes are TRBV18 and TRBJ1-1, with TRBD1 identical over 7 bases. This CDR3 contains 17 residues. J gave up 4 bases and V 3 bases, and 14 bases lay outside the gene matches. The germline V gene has CDR1 KGHSH and CDR2 LQKENI. As DNA, the CDR3 is TGTGCCAGCTCACCCTTGCCGAGGGCGAACAGGGGCACTGAAGCTTTCTTT. This codes for CASSPLPRANRGTEAFF. Variable domain in full (rest from reference TRBV18 and TRBJ1-1): NAGVMQNPRHLVRRRGQEARLRCSPMKGHSHVYWYRQLPEEGLKFMVYLQKENIIDESGMPKERFSAEFPKEGPSILRIQQVVRGDSAAYFCASSPLPRANRGTEAFFGQGTRLTVV.

This clone was counted once. V is TRBV5-4 and J is TRBJ2-3; 8 nucleotides agree with TRBD2. The CDR3 consists of 16 residues. Trimming at V came to 5 bases and at J to 0 bases, leaving 8 bases not matched to a gene. CDR1 SGHNT and CDR2 YYREEE come from the germline V gene (reference sequence). CDR3 amino acids: CASSFAGGRSTDTQYF. The CDR3 DNA follows: TGTGCCAGCAGTTTTGCGGGGGGCCGGAGCACAGATACGCAGTATTTT.

The chain carries TRBV4-1 and TRBJ2-3; TRBD1 aligns across 11 bases. CDR1 is MGHRA and CDR2 is YSYEKL in the germline V gene. V dropped 4 bases and J dropped 2; count of bases not matched to a gene: 8. There are 17 residues in the CDR3. CDR3 sequence: CASSLRGQGVPTDTQYF. The CDR3 coding sequence is TGCGCCAGCAGCCTTCGGGGACAGGGGGTCCCCACAGATACGCAGTATTTT.

This clone was counted a few times. The CDR3 is CASSWRTGEGTEAFF. CDR3 nucleotide sequence: TGTGCCAGCAGCTGGAGGACAGGGGAGGGCACTGAAGCTTTCTTT. V and J are TRBV7-2 and TRBJ1-1; 9 bases are shared with TRBD1. V shed 4 bases and J 4 bases; nucleotides not matched to a gene: 7. CDR1 and CDR2 (germline): SGHTA, FQGNSA. The CDR3 is 15 residues long.

The chain recombines TRBV28 with TRBJ2-2; 8 bases align to TRBD2. Germline V gives CDR1 MDHEN, CDR2 SYDVKM. The CDR3 loop spans 15 amino acids. The V and J ends lost 5 bases and 0 bases, in that order; junction bases with no gene match: 2. The CDR3 loop reads CASSLLAANTGELFF. The CDR3 DNA is TGTGCCAGCAGTCTACTAGCGGCGAACACCGGGGAGCTGTTTTTT.

This clone was seen only a few times. This chain connects TRBV7-9 to TRBJ1-1; D may be TRBD1 (6 bases). The CDR3 has 14 amino acids. V lost 3 bases and J lost 5, with 13 bases in between. CDR1 is SEHNR, CDR2 FQNEAQ, per germline (reference sequence). The CDR3 here is CASSLQGLRTEAFF. In DNA, the CDR3 is TGTGCCAGCAGCTTGCAGGGGTTAAGAACTGAAGCTTTCTTT.

The chain is built from TRBV6-5 and TRBJ2-1, with TRBD2 identical over 10 bases. The CDR3 consists of 14 residues. Trimming took 2 bases from V and 9 from J; bases not matched to a gene: 4. The germline V gene encodes CDR1 MNHEY and CDR2 SVGAGI. CDR3 in DNA: TGTGCCAGCAGTTACAGGGCTAGCGGGGGTGAGCAGTTCTTC. Residues: CASSYRASGGEQFF.

The chain is built from TRBV4-2 and TRBJ2-5; 11 bases fit TRBD2. The CDR3 extends over 17 amino acids. Germline V gene lookup returns CDR1 LGHNA and CDR2 YNFKEQ. V shed 4 bases and J 5 bases; nucleotides not matched to a gene: 12. The CDR3 loop is CASSLLGGSGGAETQYF. The CDR3 DNA reads as TGTGCCAGCAGCCTCCTGGGCGGTAGCGGGGGGGCGGAGACCCAGTACTTC.